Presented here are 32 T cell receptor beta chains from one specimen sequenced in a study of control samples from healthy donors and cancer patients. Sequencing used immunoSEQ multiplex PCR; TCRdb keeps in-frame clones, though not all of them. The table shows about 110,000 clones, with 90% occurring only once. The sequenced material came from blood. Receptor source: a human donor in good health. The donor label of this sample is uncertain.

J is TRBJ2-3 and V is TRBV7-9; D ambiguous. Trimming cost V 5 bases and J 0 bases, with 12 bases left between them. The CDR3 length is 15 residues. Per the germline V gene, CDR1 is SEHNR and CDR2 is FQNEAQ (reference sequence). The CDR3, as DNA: TGTGCCAGCAGCCTCTCTCCATCTAGCACAGATACGCAGTATTTT. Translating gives CASSLSPSSTDTQYF.

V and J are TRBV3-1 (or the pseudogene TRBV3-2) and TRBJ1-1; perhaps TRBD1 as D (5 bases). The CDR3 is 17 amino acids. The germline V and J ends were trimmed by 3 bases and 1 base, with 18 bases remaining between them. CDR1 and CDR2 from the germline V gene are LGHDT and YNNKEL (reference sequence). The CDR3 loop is CASSHERRRRGNTEAFF. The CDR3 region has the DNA TGTGCCAGCAGCCATGAGCGAAGGAGGAGGGGGAACACTGAAGCTTTCTTT.

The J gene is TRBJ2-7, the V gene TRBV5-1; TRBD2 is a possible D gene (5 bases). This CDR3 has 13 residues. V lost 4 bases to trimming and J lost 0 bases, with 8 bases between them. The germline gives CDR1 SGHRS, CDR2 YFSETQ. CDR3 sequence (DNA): TGCGCCAGCAGCCCACGGGACTCCTACGAGCAGTACTTC. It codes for CASSPRDSYEQYF.

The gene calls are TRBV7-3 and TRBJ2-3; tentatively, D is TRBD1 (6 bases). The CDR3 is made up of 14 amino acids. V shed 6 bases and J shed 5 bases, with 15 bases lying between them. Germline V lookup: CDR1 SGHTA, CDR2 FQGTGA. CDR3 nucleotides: TGTGCCAGCAGACGTACAGGGAGCGGAGATACGCAGTATTTT. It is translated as CASRRTGSGDTQYF.

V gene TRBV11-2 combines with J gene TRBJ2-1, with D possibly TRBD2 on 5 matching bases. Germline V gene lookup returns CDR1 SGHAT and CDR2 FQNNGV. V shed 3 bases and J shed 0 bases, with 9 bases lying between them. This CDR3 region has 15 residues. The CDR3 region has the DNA TGTGCCAGCAGCTTGACGGGAAGCTCCTACAATGAGCAGTTCTTC. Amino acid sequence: CASSLTGSSYNEQFF.

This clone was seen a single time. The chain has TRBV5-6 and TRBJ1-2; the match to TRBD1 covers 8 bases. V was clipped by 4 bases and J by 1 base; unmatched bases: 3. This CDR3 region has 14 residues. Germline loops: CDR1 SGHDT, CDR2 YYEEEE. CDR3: CASSRDRSNYGYTF. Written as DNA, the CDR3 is TGTGCCAGCAGCAGGGACAGGAGTAACTATGGCTACACCTTC.

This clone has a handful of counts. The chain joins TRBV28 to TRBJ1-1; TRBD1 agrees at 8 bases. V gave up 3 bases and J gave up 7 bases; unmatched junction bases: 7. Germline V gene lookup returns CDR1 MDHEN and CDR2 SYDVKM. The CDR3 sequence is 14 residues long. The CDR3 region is CASSLRDRISEAFF. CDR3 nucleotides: TGTGCCAGCAGTTTGAGGGACAGGATCAGTGAAGCTTTCTTT.

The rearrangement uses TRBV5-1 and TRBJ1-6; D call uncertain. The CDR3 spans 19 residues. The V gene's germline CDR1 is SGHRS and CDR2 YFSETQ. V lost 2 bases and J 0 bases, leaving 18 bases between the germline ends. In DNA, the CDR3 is TGCGCCAGCAGCTTACTCAATCCGGGCAGATCCTCCTATAATTCACCCCTCCACTTT. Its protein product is CASSLLNPGRSSYNSPLHF.

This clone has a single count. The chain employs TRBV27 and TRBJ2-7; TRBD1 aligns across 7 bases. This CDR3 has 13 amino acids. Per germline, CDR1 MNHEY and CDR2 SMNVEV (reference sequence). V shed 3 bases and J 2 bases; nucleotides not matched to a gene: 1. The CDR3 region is CASSFGTAYEQYF. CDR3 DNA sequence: TGTGCCAGCAGTTTTGGGACAGCCTACGAGCAGTACTTC.

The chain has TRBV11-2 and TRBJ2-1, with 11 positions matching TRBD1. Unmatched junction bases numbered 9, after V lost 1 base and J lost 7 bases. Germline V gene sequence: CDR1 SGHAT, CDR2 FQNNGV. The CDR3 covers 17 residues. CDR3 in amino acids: CASSLAGQGVRRNEQFF. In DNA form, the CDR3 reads TGTGCCAGCAGCTTAGCGGGACAGGGGGTTAGGCGGAATGAGCAGTTCTTC.

CDR3 loop: CASSILGTRWGYTF. The CDR3 DNA is TGTGCCAGTAGTATATTGGGTACCCGATGGGGCTACACCTTC. V is TRBV19 and J is TRBJ1-2, with unresolved D. Germline V gives CDR1 LNHDA, CDR2 SQIVND (reference sequence). This CDR3 is 14 amino acids long. Trimming left V 2 bases short and J 8 bases short, with 15 bases between. Complete variable domain (other parts from reference TRBV19 and TRBJ1-2): DGGITQSPKYLFRKEGQNVTLSCEQNLNHDAMYWYRQDPGQGLRLIYYSQIVNDFQKGDIAEGYSVSREKKESFPLTVTSAQKNPTAFYLCASSILGTRWGYTFGSGTRLTVV.

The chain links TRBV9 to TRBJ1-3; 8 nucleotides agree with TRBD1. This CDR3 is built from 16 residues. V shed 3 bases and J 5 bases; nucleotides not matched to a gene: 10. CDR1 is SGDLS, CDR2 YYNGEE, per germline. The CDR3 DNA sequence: TGTGCCAGCAGCGCCACCGGACAGGGAGGAAGAAACACCATATATTTT. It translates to CASSATGQGGRNTIYF.

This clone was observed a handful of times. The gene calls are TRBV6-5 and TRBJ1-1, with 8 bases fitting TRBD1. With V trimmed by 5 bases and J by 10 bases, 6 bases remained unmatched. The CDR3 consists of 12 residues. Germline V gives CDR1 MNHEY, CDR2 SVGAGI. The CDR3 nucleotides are TGTGCCAGCAGTAGGACAGGGTCTGTAGCTTTCTTT. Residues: CASSRTGSVAFF.

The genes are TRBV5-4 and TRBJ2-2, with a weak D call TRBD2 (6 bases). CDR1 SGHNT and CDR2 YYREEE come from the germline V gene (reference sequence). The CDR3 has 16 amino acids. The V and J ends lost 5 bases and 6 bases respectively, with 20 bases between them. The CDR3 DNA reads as TGTGCCAGCAGGACGGGGGTAGCCCAAGTATCCGGGGAGCTGTTTTTT. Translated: CASRTGVAQVSGELFF.

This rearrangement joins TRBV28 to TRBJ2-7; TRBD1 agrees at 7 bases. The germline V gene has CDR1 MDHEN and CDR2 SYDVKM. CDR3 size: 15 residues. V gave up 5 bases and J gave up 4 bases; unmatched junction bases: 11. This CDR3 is CASSLPVRGLYEQYF. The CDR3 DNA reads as TGTGCCAGCAGTCTACCCGTGAGGGGGCTGTACGAGCAGTACTTC.

CDR3 DNA sequence: TGTGCCAGCAGTTTACCTCGGGGTGCGGGGATCACTGAAGCTTTCTTT. Amino acid sequence: CASSLPRGAGITEAFF. The chain carries TRBV28 and TRBJ1-1; D unclear. Trimming removed 2 bases at V and 4 bases at J, with 17 bases between. The CDR3 consists of 16 residues. Germline CDR1 reads MDHEN; CDR2 reads SYDVKM.

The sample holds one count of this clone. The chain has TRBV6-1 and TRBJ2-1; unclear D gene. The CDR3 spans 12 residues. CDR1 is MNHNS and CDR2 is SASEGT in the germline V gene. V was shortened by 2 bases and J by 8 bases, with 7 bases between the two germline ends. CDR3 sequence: CASSELGYEQFF. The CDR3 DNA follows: TGTGCCAGCAGTGAATTGGGGTATGAGCAGTTCTTC.

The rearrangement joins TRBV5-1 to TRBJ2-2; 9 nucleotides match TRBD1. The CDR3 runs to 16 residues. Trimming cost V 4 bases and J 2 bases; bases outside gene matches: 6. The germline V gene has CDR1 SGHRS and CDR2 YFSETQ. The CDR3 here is CASSGKQGANTGELFF. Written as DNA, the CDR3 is TGCGCCAGCAGCGGTAAACAGGGGGCTAACACCGGGGAGCTGTTTTTT.

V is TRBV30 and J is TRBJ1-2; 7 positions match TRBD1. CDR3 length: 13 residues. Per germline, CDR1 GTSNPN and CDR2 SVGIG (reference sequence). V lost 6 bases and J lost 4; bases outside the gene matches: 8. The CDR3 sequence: CACNQGGSYGYTF. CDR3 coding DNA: TGTGCCTGCAACCAGGGGGGGAGCTATGGCTACACCTTC.

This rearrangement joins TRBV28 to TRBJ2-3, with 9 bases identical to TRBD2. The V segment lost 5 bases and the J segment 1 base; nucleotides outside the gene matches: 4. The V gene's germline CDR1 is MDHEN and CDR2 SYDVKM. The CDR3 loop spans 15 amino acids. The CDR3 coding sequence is TGTGCCAGCAGTCCGGCTAGCGGGGGCACAGATACGCAGTATTTT. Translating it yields CASSPASGGTDTQYF.

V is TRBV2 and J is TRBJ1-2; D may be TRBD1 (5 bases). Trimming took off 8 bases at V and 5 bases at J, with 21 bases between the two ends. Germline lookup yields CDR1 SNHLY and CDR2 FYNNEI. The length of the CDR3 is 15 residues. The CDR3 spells CASLPGPSPGYGYTF. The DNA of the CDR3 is TGTGCCAGCTTACCGGGACCTTCCCCTGGGTATGGCTACACCTTC.

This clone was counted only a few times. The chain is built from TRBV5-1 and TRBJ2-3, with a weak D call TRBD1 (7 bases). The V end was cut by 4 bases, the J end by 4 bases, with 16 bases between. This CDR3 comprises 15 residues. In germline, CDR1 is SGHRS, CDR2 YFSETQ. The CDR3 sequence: CASSAGQSIPDTQYF. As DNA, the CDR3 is TGCGCCAGCAGCGCGGGACAGTCAATTCCAGATACGCAGTATTTT.

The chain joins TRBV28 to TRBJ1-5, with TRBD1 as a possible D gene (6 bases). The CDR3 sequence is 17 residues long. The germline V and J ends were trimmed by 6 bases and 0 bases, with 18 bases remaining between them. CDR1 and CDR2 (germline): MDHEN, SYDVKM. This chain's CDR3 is CASSRAGTSYSNQPQHF. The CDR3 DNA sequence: TGTGCCAGCAGCCGGGCAGGGACAAGTTATAGCAATCAGCCCCAGCATTTT.

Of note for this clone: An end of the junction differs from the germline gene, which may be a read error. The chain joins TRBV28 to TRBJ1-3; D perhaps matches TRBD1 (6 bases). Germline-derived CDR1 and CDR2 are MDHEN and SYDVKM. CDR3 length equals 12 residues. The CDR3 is CASSPGKDRLLF. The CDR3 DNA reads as TGTGCCAGCAGTCCTGGTAAGGACAGACTCCTTTTT.

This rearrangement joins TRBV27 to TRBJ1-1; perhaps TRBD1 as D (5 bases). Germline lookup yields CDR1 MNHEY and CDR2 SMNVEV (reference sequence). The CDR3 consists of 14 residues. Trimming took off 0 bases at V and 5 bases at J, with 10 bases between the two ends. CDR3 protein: CASSLSGGGTEAFF. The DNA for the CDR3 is TGTGCCAGCAGTTTATCGGGGGGTGGGACTGAAGCTTTCTTT.

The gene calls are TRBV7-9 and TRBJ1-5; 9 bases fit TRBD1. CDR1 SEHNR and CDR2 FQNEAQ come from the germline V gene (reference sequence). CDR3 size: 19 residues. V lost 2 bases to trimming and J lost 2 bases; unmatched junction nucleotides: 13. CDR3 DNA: TGTGCCAGCAGCTTATTTCTCCACAGGGGGCGTATTGGCAATCAGCCCCAGCATTTT. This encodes CASSLFLHRGRIGNQPQHF. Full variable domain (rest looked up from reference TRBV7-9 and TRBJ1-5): DTGVSQNPRHKITKRGQNVTFRCDPISEHNRLYWYRQTLGQGPEFLTYFQNEAQLEKSRLLSDRFSAERPKGSFSTLEIQRTEQGDSAMYLCASSLFLHRGRIGNQPQHFGDGTRLSIL.

Written as DNA, the CDR3 is TGTGCCAGCAGCCTGGGTAGGGCCCAGCCCCAGCATTTT. This gives the protein CASSLGRAQPQHF. V usage is TRBV2 and J usage is TRBJ1-5; D is unclear. CDR3 size: 13 residues. V lost 6 bases, J lost 7 bases, and 13 bases lay in between. Germline CDR1 is SNHLY and CDR2 is FYNNEI.

CDR3 DNA sequence: TGTGCCAGCAGTGTTTTATCACTTAGCGCCGGGGAGCTGTTTTTT. As protein: CASSVLSLSAGELFF. The J gene is TRBJ2-2, the V gene TRBV2; maybe TRBD2 (5 bases). This CDR3 is built from 15 residues. The germline V gene has CDR1 SNHLY and CDR2 FYNNEI. V was trimmed by 4 bases and J by 6 bases, leaving 15 bases between them.

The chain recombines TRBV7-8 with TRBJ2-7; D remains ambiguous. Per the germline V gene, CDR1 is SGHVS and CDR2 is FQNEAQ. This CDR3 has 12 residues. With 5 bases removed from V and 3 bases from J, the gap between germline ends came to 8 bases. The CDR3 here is CASSPGHYEQYF. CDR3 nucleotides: TGTGCCAGCAGCCCTGGGCACTACGAGCAGTACTTC.

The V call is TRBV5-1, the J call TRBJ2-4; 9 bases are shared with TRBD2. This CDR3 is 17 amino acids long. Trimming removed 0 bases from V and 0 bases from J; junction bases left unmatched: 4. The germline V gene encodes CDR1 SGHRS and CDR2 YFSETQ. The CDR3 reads CASSLAAGGLAKNIQYF. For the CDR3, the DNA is TGCGCCAGCAGCTTGGCGGCGGGGGGGCTAGCCAAAAACATTCAGTACTTC.

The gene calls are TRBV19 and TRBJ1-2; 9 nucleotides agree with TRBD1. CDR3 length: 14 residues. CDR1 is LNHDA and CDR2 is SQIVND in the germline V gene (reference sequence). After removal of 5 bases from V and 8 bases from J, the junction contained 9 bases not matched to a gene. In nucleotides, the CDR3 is TGTGCCAGTAGTGCCCCGGGACAGGGTCGGGGCTACACCTTC. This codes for CASSAPGQGRGYTF.

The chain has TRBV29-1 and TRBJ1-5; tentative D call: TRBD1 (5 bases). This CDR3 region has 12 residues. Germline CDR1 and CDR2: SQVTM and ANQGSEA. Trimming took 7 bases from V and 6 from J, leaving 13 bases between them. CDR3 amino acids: CSASREGQPQHF. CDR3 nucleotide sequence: TGCAGCGCCAGCAGGGAAGGTCAGCCCCAGCATTTT.